The 3 T cell receptor beta chains in this list originate from one sample, sequenced in a study of cytomegalovirus exposure and HLA in healthy donors. PCR primers comprised 60 Vbeta and 13 Jbeta primers. Measured with immunoSEQ multiplex PCR; TCRdb has only the in-frame clones, and not every one. The data contain a few hundred thousand clones, approximately 70% of them seen just once; the ten biggest clones take up roughly 1.9%. The sequenced sample was PBMCs. The receptors originated from a woman in her 30s in good health and CMV-seronegative.

This clone was seen only a few times. This CDR3 is CASTGRHPRPLYF. The CDR3 DNA reads TGTGCCAGTACTGGGAGGCACCCTCGACCGCTGTACTTC. The J gene is TRBJ2-7, the V gene TRBV19; TRBD2 might be the D (6 bases). Trimming cost V 7 bases and J 12 bases, with 22 bases left between them. Germline V CDR1 and CDR2: LNHDA, SQIVND (reference sequence). CDR3 size: 13 residues.

This clone was counted between two and nine times. J is TRBJ2-3 and V is TRBV11-2; TRBD2 agrees at 8 bases. Per germline, CDR1 SGHAT and CDR2 FQNNGV. This CDR3 region has 14 residues. V shed 8 bases and J 0 bases; nucleotides not matched to a gene: 4. The CDR3 region has the DNA TGTGCCAGCCGGCGGGGGGTCAGCACAGATACGCAGTATTTT. It translates to CASRRGVSTDTQYF. Drawing the rest from reference TRBV11-2 and TRBJ2-3, the complete variable domain is EAGVAQSPRYKIIEKRQSVAFWCNPISGHATLYWYQQILGQGPKLLIQFQNNGVVDDSQLPKDRFSAERLKGVDSTLKIQPAKLEDSAVYLCASRRGVSTDTQYFGPGTRLTVL.

The chain is built from TRBV5-1 and TRBJ1-4; 8 positions agree with TRBD1. Unmatched junction bases numbered 10, after V lost 2 bases and J lost 7 bases. Germline V gives CDR1 SGHRS, CDR2 YFSETQ. This CDR3 spans 16 amino acids. CDR3 DNA sequence: TGCGCCAGCAGCTTACAGGGACAGGCGGGTGGTGAAAAACTGTTTTTT. Protein sequence: CASSLQGQAGGEKLFF.